These 31 T cell receptor beta chains were sequenced from one sample in a study of blood T cell repertoires in COVID-19. Assay used: immunoSEQ multiplex PCR; TCRdb lists only in-frame clones, some missing. The data hold approximately 210,000 clones, with roughly 90% observed a single time. Material: PBMCs or T cells enriched from blood (not recorded which). The receptors were gathered from a woman younger than 35 who had recovered from COVID-19.

The rearrangement links TRBV7-3 to TRBJ2-1; a weak D match, TRBD1 (6 bases). Trimming took 3 bases from V and 5 from J, leaving 11 bases between them. Germline V CDR1 and CDR2: SGHTA, FQGTGA. This CDR3 has 14 amino acids. The CDR3 reads CASSLRQGNNEQFF. The CDR3 bases are TGTGCCAGCAGCTTGAGGCAGGGGAACAATGAGCAGTTCTTC. Looking up the rest from reference TRBV7-3 and TRBJ2-1 gives the full variable domain: GAGVSQTPSNKVTEKGKYVELRCDPISGHTALYWYRQSLGQGPEFLIYFQGTGAADDSGLPNDRFFAVRPEGSVSTLKIQRTERGDSAVYLCASSLRQGNNEQFFGPGTRLTVL.

The CDR3 sequence: CASTTRSSGTGHEQFF. The CDR3 nucleotides read TGTGCCAGCACCACAAGAAGCAGCGGGACGGGTCATGAGCAGTTCTTC. This chain links TRBV28 with TRBJ2-1; the match to TRBD2 covers 7 bases. Trimming cost V 7 bases and J 8 bases; bases outside gene matches: 17. Germline V gives CDR1 MDHEN, CDR2 SYDVKM. The CDR3 is 16 amino acids.

The chain combines TRBV5-6 with TRBJ1-2; D remains ambiguous. This CDR3 has 13 amino acids. CDR1 and CDR2 (germline): SGHDT, YYEEEE. The V gene lost 3 bases and the J gene lost 4 bases, with 10 bases spanning the gap. In DNA, the CDR3 is TGTGCCAGCAGCTCAAACCCTATCTATGGCTACACCTTC. This codes for CASSSNPIYGYTF. The entire variable domain, with the rest obtained from reference TRBV5-6 and TRBJ1-2, is as follows: DAGVTQSPTHLIKTRGQQVTLRCSPKSGHDTVSWYQQALGQGPQFIFQYYEEEERQRGNFPDRFSGHQFPNYSSELNVNALLLGDSALYLCASSSNPIYGYTFGSGTRLTVV.

V usage is TRBV7-9 and J usage is TRBJ2-7; 9 bases map to TRBD1. Germline V gene lookup returns CDR1 SEHNR and CDR2 FQNEAQ (reference sequence). This CDR3 has 15 residues. J was trimmed by 2 bases and V by 5 bases; bases with no gene match: 7. Written as DNA, the CDR3 is TGTGCCAGCAGCCCGCGACAGGGGGAAGCCTACGAGCAGTACTTC. It yields the protein CASSPRQGEAYEQYF.

Only one count was recorded for this clone. V is TRBV7-2 and J is TRBJ2-7; TRBD1 agrees at 8 bases. The CDR3 loop spans 15 amino acids. V gave up 2 bases and J gave up 1 base; unmatched junction bases: 4. Germline CDR1 is SGHTA and CDR2 is FQGNSA. CDR3 region: CASSLTGTGSYEQYF. CDR3 in DNA: TGTGCCAGCAGCTTAACCGGGACAGGATCCTACGAGCAGTACTTC.

This chain connects TRBV6-5 to TRBJ2-7, with D tentatively TRBD1 (7 bases). The CDR3 consists of 14 residues. Trimming removed 6 bases at V and 3 bases at J, with 15 bases between. Germline CDR1 MNHEY, CDR2 SVGAGI. CDR3 sequence: CASSAGGTVYEQYF. The CDR3 coding sequence is TGTGCCAGCAGCGCAGGGGGGACAGTCTACGAGCAGTACTTC.

This rearrangement joins TRBV5-1 to TRBJ2-7; D is undetermined. Germline V gene lookup returns CDR1 SGHRS and CDR2 YFSETQ. V lost 2 bases and J 6 bases, leaving 6 bases between the germline ends. The CDR3 contains 11 residues. This CDR3 reads CASSLEIEQYF. The CDR3 DNA is TGCGCCAGCAGCTTAGAGATCGAGCAGTACTTC.

CDR3 bases: TGCGCCAGCAGCCGGGACAGAGAGCTTTATGGCTACACCTTC. Amino acids: CASSRDRELYGYTF. The V and J genes are TRBV5-1 and TRBJ1-2; the match to TRBD1 covers 7 bases. J was trimmed by 5 bases and V by 4 bases; bases with no gene match: 8. Germline V lookup: CDR1 SGHRS, CDR2 YFSETQ. The CDR3 covers 14 residues.

This clone was observed a single time. The chain employs TRBV5-1 and TRBJ2-3, with 8 bases fitting TRBD2. Germline trimming cut 0 bases from V and 3 bases from J; bases unmatched to any gene: 9. This CDR3 spans 17 amino acids. Germline CDR1 SGHRS, CDR2 YFSETQ. CDR3 nucleotides: TGCGCCAGCAGCTTGGCTTATTTTGGCGGGGGGACAGATACGCAGTATTTT. This encodes CASSLAYFGGGTDTQYF.

The rearrangement links TRBV12-3 or TRBV12-4 to TRBJ2-2; TRBD1 might be the D (5 bases). Trimming took off 3 bases at V and 5 bases at J, with 7 bases between the two ends. The CDR3 covers 13 residues. This chain's CDR3 is CASSFQGTGELFF. Written as DNA, the CDR3 is TGTGCCAGCAGTTTCCAGGGTACCGGGGAGCTGTTTTTT.

This clone was found once. The chain combines TRBV29-1 with TRBJ2-2; 7 nucleotides agree with TRBD1. There are 11 residues in the CDR3. CDR1 is SQVTM and CDR2 is ANQGSEA in the germline V gene. The CDR3 DNA is TGCGTTACAGGGGACACCGGGGAGCTGTTTTTT. The encoded protein is CVTGDTGELFF.

This clone was observed once. This chain uses TRBV3-1 (or the pseudogene TRBV3-2) with TRBJ2-7; TRBD1 aligns across 9 bases. Germline V CDR1 and CDR2: LGHDT, YNNKEL (reference sequence). After removal of 1 base from V and 7 bases from J, the junction contained 14 bases not matched to a gene. CDR3 length equals 17 residues. The CDR3 sequence: CASSQGWSGTGLQEQYF. CDR3 nucleotide sequence: TGTGCCAGCAGCCAAGGTTGGTCTGGGACAGGGCTACAAGAGCAGTACTTC.

The count of this clone is one. V gene TRBV10-3 combines with J gene TRBJ2-7; the D gene is possibly TRBD2 (6 bases). Germline CDR1 and CDR2: ENHRY and SYGVKD. This CDR3 is built from 16 residues. V lost 2 bases and J 5 bases, leaving 19 bases between the germline ends. The CDR3 sequence: CAISELSIQGGNEQYF. CDR3 coding DNA: TGTGCCATCAGTGAGCTCTCGATCCAGGGCGGGAACGAGCAGTACTTC.

The chain uses TRBV11-2 and TRBJ2-7; 8 bases agree with TRBD1. The CDR3 runs to 15 residues. Germline CDR1 SGHAT, CDR2 FQNNGV. V trimming: 5 bases; J trimming: 2 bases; junction bases outside the gene matches: 8. The CDR3 DNA is TGTGCCAGCAGCATCTCGGGACAGGAAACCTACGAGCAGTACTTC. Protein sequence: CASSISGQETYEQYF.

The chain employs TRBV5-4 and TRBJ1-2; no firm D call. CDR3 size: 14 residues. V was clipped by 4 bases and J by 4 bases, with 14 bases between them. CDR1 is SGHNT and CDR2 is YYREEE in the germline V gene (reference sequence). Written as DNA, the CDR3 is TGTGCCAGCAGCCGGGCGCGGGATGGCTATGGCTACACCTTC. It yields the protein CASSRARDGYGYTF.

This chain links TRBV6-1 with TRBJ2-7; D may be TRBD1 (5 bases). The CDR3 sequence is 12 residues long. Germline V CDR1 and CDR2: MNHNS, SASEGT. The V and J ends lost 2 bases and 3 bases respectively, with 5 bases between them. The CDR3 DNA follows: TGTGCCAGCAGTGAAAGGGGCTACGAGCAGTACTTC. As protein: CASSERGYEQYF.

The J gene is TRBJ2-7, the V gene TRBV9; 8 nucleotides align to TRBD1. The CDR3 sequence is 14 residues long. Per germline, CDR1 SGDLS and CDR2 YYNGEE. The V and J ends lost 3 bases and 4 bases, in that order; junction bases with no gene match: 6. The CDR3 here is CASSAGTGHYEQYF. CDR3 nucleotide sequence: TGTGCCAGCAGCGCTGGGACAGGCCATTACGAGCAGTACTTC.

The rearrangement links TRBV7-3 to TRBJ1-1; 9 bases are a match to TRBD1. This CDR3 is built from 14 residues. Per germline, CDR1 SGHTA and CDR2 FQGTGA. J gave up 7 bases and V 4 bases, and 7 bases lay outside the gene matches. CDR3 region: CASSSTGGENEAFF. In nucleotides, the CDR3 is TGTGCCAGCAGCTCAACAGGGGGCGAAAATGAAGCTTTCTTT.

Only one count was recorded for this clone. The genes are TRBV19 and TRBJ2-2, with D hard to call. The germline gives CDR1 LNHDA, CDR2 SQIVND (reference sequence). The CDR3 is 14 amino acids. V shed 3 bases and J shed 1 base, with 6 bases lying between them. The CDR3 protein is CASSIVQNTGELFF. CDR3 nucleotide sequence: TGTGCCAGTAGTATTGTTCAGAACACCGGGGAGCTGTTTTTT. Based on the CDR3 plus reference TRBV19 and TRBJ2-2, the full variable domain is DGGITQSPKYLFRKEGQNVTLSCEQNLNHDAMYWYRQDPGQGLRLIYYSQIVNDFQKGDIAEGYSVSREKKESFPLTVTSAQKNPTAFYLCASSIVQNTGELFFGEGSRLTVL.

The chain has TRBV9 and TRBJ2-6; 9 bases align to TRBD1. Unmatched junction bases numbered 8, after V lost 2 bases and J lost 2 bases. CDR1 is SGDLS, CDR2 YYNGEE, per germline. The CDR3 has 18 amino acids. The CDR3 region is CASSVTSGQGAGANVLTF. CDR3 in DNA: TGTGCCAGCAGCGTGACTTCGGGACAGGGAGCTGGGGCCAACGTCCTGACTTTC.

J is TRBJ1-1 and V is TRBV7-9; D gene ambiguous. V lost 5 bases and J lost 1, with 20 bases in between. The CDR3 contains 17 residues. Germline CDR1 is SEHNR and CDR2 is FQNEAQ (reference sequence). The CDR3, as DNA: TGTGCCAGCAGCCCCTACCTACGGCGGGGAAGGAACACTGAAGCTTTCTTT. It translates to CASSPYLRRGRNTEAFF. Drawing the rest from reference TRBV7-9 and TRBJ1-1, the complete variable domain is DTGVSQNPRHKITKRGQNVTFRCDPISEHNRLYWYRQTLGQGPEFLTYFQNEAQLEKSRLLSDRFSAERPKGSFSTLEIQRTEQGDSAMYLCASSPYLRRGRNTEAFFGQGTRLTVV.

This clone has only a few counts. The chain links TRBV25-1 to TRBJ2-1; no clear D gene. Germline CDR1 MGHDK, CDR2 SYGVNS. V dropped 3 bases and J dropped 10 bases, with 13 bases sitting between them. CDR3 length: 13 residues. The CDR3 bases are TGTGCCAGCAGTGACCGCACACGGGTCGAGCAGTTCTTC. Translation: CASSDRTRVEQFF.

The chain uses TRBV10-3 and TRBJ1-5; the D gene is possibly TRBD1 (5 bases). The CDR3 length is 14 residues. The germline CDR1 and CDR2 sequences are ENHRY and SYGVKD. V lost 4 bases, J lost 1 base, and 8 bases lay in between. As DNA, the CDR3 is TGTGCCATCAGTGGGGGGGTAAGCAATCAGCCCCAGCATTTT. Translated, it gives CAISGGVSNQPQHF.

V and J are TRBV7-2 and TRBJ1-6, with 8 positions matching TRBD1. The CDR3 spans 13 residues. Per germline, CDR1 SGHTA and CDR2 FQGNSA. Trimming removed 5 bases from V and 8 bases from J; junction bases left unmatched: 2. The CDR3 loop is CASSADRDSPLHF. CDR3 coding DNA: TGTGCCAGCAGCGCGGACAGGGATTCACCCCTCCACTTT.

The V gene is TRBV6-5, the J gene TRBJ2-7; 12 bases align to TRBD2. CDR3 length: 15 amino acids. Germline lookup yields CDR1 MNHEY and CDR2 SVGAGI. V lost 0 bases and J lost 7; bases outside the gene matches: 4. In nucleotides, the CDR3 is TGTGCCAGCAGTTACTCTCTAGCGGGGGGGCTTGAGCAGTACTTC. It is translated as CASSYSLAGGLEQYF.

The chain couples TRBV19 to TRBJ1-2; 11 positions agree with TRBD1. The germline V gene encodes CDR1 LNHDA and CDR2 SQIVND (reference sequence). The CDR3 has 14 amino acids. Losses at the gene ends were 5 bases for V and 7 bases for J; bases not matched to a gene: 6. In DNA, the CDR3 is TGTGCCAGTAGTCCGGACAGGGGGCTTGTTGGCTACACCTTC. It yields the protein CASSPDRGLVGYTF.

The V gene is TRBV6-1, the J gene TRBJ1-1; D remains ambiguous. Trimming pared 2 bases from V and 6 bases from J, leaving 16 bases between. This CDR3 spans 15 amino acids. Germline lookup yields CDR1 MNHNS and CDR2 SASEGT. Here the CDR3 reads CASSESSRLGAEAFF. Here the CDR3 DNA reads TGTGCCAGCAGTGAATCAAGCCGACTTGGCGCTGAAGCTTTCTTT.

The chain uses TRBV6-4 and TRBJ2-3; 8 nucleotides line up with TRBD1. Trimming took 4 bases from V and 3 from J; bases not matched to a gene: 6. The V gene's germline CDR1 is MRHNA and CDR2 SNTAGT. This CDR3 comprises 15 residues. The CDR3 coding sequence is TGTGCCAGCAGTGTTGGGACAGGAGATACAGATACGCAGTATTTT. It yields the protein CASSVGTGDTDTQYF.

The gene calls are TRBV20-1 and TRBJ1-4; D remains ambiguous. Germline-derived CDR1 and CDR2 are DFQATT and SNEGSKA (reference sequence). The CDR3 runs 13 residues. The V and J ends lost 3 bases and 0 bases respectively, with 5 bases between them. In nucleotides, the CDR3 is TGCAGTGCTAGTCGGGCAACTAATGAAAAACTGTTTTTT. Translating it yields CSASRATNEKLFF.

V usage is TRBV27 and J usage is TRBJ1-1; 7 nucleotides align to TRBD1. Germline CDR1 is MNHEY and CDR2 is SMNVEV (reference sequence). V lost 5 bases, J lost 1 base, and 4 bases stayed unmatched. This CDR3 has 14 residues. DNA of the CDR3: TGTGCCAGCAGTCGCGACAGGGAGAACACTGAAGCTTTCTTT. Amino acids: CASSRDRENTEAFF.

The CDR3 coding sequence is TGTGCCAGCAGCTCGGGAGGACAGGGCGAGACCCAGTACTTC. It yields the protein CASSSGGQGETQYF. The chain couples TRBV5-8 to TRBJ2-5; possible D gene TRBD1, 8 bases. The V gene's germline CDR1 is SGHTS and CDR2 YDEGEE. Trimming removed 3 bases from V and 5 bases from J, with 14 bases in between. This CDR3 is built from 14 residues.